One T cell receptor (beta chain) is described in this entry. Its target is not known. Blood was sampled at baseline, cycle 4 day 1, and cycle 7 day 1. These data belong to a study of OX40 agonist ivuxolimab in advanced cancers. CDR1 and CDR2 from the germline V gene are SGHVS and FQNEAQ. This CDR3 has 12 residues. The germline V and J ends were trimmed by 5 bases and 8 bases, with 10 bases remaining between them. Profiled with immunoSEQ multiplex PCR; TCRdb holds only in-frame clones, not every one. This table holds roughly 61,000 clones, 90% found once. Points from the study as a whole: Expanded peripheral T cells had an undetermined antigen specificity. Averaging showed that CD8+ T cells had more expanded clones than CD4+ did. Low clonal expansion, among the lowest seen, marked partial responders at 0.1-3.0 mg/kg.

The clonotype comes from an adult with an advanced solid tumor such as melanoma, head and neck, liver or kidney cancer. The V call is TRBV7-8, the J call TRBJ2-1, with D unclear. Specimen: CD4+ or CD8+ T cells sorted from blood, collected in a trial of the OX40 agonist ivuxolimab. CDR3 DNA sequence: TGTGCCAGCAGCCCTGGGTCCCATGAGCAGTTCTTC. Translated, it gives CASSPGSHEQFF.